A selection of T cell receptor beta chains follows, all from one sample in a study of T cells in Graves' hyperthyroidism and ophthalmopathy. TCRdb called the multiplex PCR reads again in MiXCR, with one record for every CDR3 protein. The data show roughly 700,000 distinct CDR3 sequences, with 17% seen just once and 15% to 18% held by the top ten. Sequenced input: blood. The receptors were gathered from a man aged 45-65 years with Graves' hyperthyroidism. CDR3s leave out the opening cysteine and the closing phenylalanine or tryptophan. The order of the fields is V gene, clone size, D gene, CDR3 protein. The D gene is left open where the match is weak. The size of a clone is reported for some rows only, either as once, few or many, or as a class for expanded clones.

>TRBV28|many|TRBD2
ASSLRRERGTQY
>TRBV2|many|TRBD2
ASRKGTSGYNEQF
>TRBV4-1|.|.
ASSQDFRVSTEAF
>TRBV11-1|many|.
ASSLAVGRKSTDTQY
>TRBV2|many|TRBD2
ASRRTSGSSYNEQF
>TRBV10-2|many|.
ASSEQATNYGYT
>TRBV6-4|.|TRBD1
ASSDSKPLTNRGSSGNTIY
>TRBV6-2/TRBV6-3|many|.
ASSPRQSQETQY
>TRBV2|.|TRBD1
ASSTRQGAYEQY
>TRBV6-6|.|.
ASSYSSLADTQY
>TRBV20-1|many|.
SAMWTGTQY
>TRBV2|many|TRBD1
ATKPAGGVHEQY
>TRBV28|.|TRBD1
ASSATGLANYGYT
>TRBV24-1|many|.
ATSKTAITGELF
>TRBV10-3|few|TRBD1
ATQQGEAGEKLF
>TRBV7-9|many|.
ASSSAMGGYGYT
>TRBV5-8|few|.
ASIQSLWSGATGELF
>TRBV10-2|many|.
ASSGNRDPDEKLF
>TRBV12-3/TRBV12-4|many|.
ASSPSGHGTYDEQF
>TRBV7-2|many|TRBD1
ASSPDRVGSYGYT
>TRBV28|few|.
ASSLWRIAYEQY
>TRBV9|.|.
ASSVSGTTNNEQF
>TRBV6-4|.|TRBD2
ASSEWVAGIEDEQF
>TRBV19|.|.
ASSRLVSPTYEQY
>TRBV5-1|.|TRBD2
ASSLVGRAGTDTQY
>TRBV28|many|.
ASRGGVEKLF
>TRBV5-6|.|.
ACVADTGELF
>TRBV7-9|many|.
ASSFQENYGYT
>TRBV5-5|.|.
AGSNPRGRETQY
>TRBV2|.|.
ASTDVTTHQPQH
>TRBV28|.|TRBD1
AATPGQRNYGYT
>TRBV7-2|many|.
ASSQLPATNEKLF
>TRBV29-1|many|TRBD1
SVEDRRDRALGYGYT
>TRBV30|.|.
AWSVQPEALTDTQY
>TRBV27|few|.
ASSLRGSGAEQY